This TCR beta chain emerged from a study of blood T cells in healthy people across ages. Findings and limits, study-wide: Higher diversity, along with more naive CD4+ cells, distinguished long-lived donors from aged donors.

This CDR3 is built from 15 residues. With V trimmed by 6 bases and J by 8 bases, 12 bases remained unmatched. Per germline, CDR1 MGHDK and CDR2 SYGVNS. Then a second PCR, running roughly 6 to 11 cycles, was carried out with a sample-barcoded 5' primer and a J-beta primer mix. One entry per CDR3 protein, called by TCRdb with MiXCR from the 5' RACE reads. This table has some 860,000 distinct CDR3 sequences, roughly three fifths appearing once. To note about this clonotype: What it recognizes is unknown.

The source is a man aged 35 to 55 in good health. The V gene is TRBV25-1, the J gene TRBJ1-2, with 10 bases fitting TRBD1. Source material: blood. CDR3 in DNA: TGTGCCAGCAGGGCATCCGGGACAGGGGCATACGGCTACACCTTC. Residues: CASRASGTGAYGYTF.